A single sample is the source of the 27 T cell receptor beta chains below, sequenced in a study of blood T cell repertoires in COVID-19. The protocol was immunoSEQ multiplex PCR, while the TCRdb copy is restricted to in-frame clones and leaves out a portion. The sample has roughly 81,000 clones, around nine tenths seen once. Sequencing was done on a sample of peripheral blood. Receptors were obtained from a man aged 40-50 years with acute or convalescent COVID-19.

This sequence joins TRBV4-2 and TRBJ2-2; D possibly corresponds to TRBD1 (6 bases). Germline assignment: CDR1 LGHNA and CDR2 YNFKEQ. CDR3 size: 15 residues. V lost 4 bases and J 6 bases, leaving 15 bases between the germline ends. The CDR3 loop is CASSRMDSTPGELFF. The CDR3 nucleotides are TGTGCCAGCAGCCGGATGGACAGTACCCCCGGGGAGCTGTTTTTT.

The CDR3 DNA is TGTGCCAGCTCACGGAGACAGCAGTACAATGAGCAGTTCTTC. It yields the protein CASSRRQQYNEQFF. This rearrangement joins TRBV18 to TRBJ2-1; D may be TRBD1 (5 bases). V was clipped by 4 bases and J by 4 bases, with 11 bases between them. This CDR3 comprises 14 residues. CDR1 and CDR2 (germline): KGHSH, LQKENI.

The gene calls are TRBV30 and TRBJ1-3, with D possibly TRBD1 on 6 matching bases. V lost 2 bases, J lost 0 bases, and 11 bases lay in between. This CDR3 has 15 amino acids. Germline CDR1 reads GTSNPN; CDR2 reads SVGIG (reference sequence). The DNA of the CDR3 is TGTGCCTGGAGTATTACAGGGAGCTCTGGAAACACCATATATTTT. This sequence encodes CAWSITGSSGNTIYF.

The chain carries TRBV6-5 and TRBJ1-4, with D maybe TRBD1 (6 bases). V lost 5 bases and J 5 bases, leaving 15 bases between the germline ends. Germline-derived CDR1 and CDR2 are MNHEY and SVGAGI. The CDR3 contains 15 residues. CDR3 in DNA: TGTGCCAGCAGTCCCTTGGGGACAAACAATGAAAAACTGTTTTTT. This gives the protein CASSPLGTNNEKLFF.

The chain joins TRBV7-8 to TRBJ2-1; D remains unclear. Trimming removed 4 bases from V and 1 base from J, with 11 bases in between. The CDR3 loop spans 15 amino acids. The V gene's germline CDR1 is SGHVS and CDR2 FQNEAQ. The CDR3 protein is CASSSSTGSYNEQFF. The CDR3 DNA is TGTGCCAGCAGCTCGTCGACGGGTTCCTACAATGAGCAGTTCTTC.

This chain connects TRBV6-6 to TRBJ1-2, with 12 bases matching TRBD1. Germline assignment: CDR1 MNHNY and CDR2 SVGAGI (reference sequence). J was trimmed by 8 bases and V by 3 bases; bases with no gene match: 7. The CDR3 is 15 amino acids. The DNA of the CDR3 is TGTGCCAGCAGTTATTCGGGACAGGGGGCAGGAGGCTACACCTTC. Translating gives CASSYSGQGAGGYTF.

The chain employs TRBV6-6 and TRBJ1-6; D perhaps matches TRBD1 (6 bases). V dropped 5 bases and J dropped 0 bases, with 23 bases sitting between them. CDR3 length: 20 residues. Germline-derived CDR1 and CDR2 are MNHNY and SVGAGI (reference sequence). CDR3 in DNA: TGTGCCAGCAGTCTGGGAGGACAGCGGGGAGCAAGCTCCTATAATTCACCCCTCCACTTT. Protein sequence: CASSLGGQRGASSYNSPLHF.

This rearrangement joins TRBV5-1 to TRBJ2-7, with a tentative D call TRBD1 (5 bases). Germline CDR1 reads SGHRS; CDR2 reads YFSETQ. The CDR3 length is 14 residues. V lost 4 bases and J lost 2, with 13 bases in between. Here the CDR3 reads CASSPWTTAYEQYF. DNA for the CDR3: TGCGCCAGCAGCCCGTGGACAACTGCCTACGAGCAGTACTTC.

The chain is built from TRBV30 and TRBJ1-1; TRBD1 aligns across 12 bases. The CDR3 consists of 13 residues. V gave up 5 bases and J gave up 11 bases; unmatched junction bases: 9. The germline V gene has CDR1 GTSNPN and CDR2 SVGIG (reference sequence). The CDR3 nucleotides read TGTGCCTGGGGACCGGGACAGGGGGCTCAGGCTTTCTTT. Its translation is CAWGPGQGAQAFF.

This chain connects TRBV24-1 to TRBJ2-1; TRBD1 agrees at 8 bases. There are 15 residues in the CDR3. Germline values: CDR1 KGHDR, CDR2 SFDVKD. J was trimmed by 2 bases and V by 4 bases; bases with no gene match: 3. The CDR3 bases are TGTGCCACCAGTGAACAGACAGGGGCCTACAATGAGCAGTTCTTC. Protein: CATSEQTGAYNEQFF.

The CDR3 reads CATRLAGSYEQYF. The CDR3 nucleotides are TGTGCCACCAGACTAGCGGGGTCCTACGAGCAGTACTTC. The J gene is TRBJ2-7, the V gene TRBV3-1 (or the pseudogene TRBV3-2); 11 nucleotides line up with TRBD2. CDR1 is LGHDT, CDR2 YNNKEL, per germline (reference sequence). The CDR3 is made up of 13 amino acids. V lost 10 bases and J lost 1; bases outside the gene matches: 3.

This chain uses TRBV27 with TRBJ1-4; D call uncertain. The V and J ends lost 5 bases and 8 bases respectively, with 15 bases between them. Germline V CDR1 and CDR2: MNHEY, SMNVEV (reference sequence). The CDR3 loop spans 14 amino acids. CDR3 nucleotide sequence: TGTGCCAGCAGTGCTGGTGGGCCTTCAGAAAAACTGTTTTTT. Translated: CASSAGGPSEKLFF.

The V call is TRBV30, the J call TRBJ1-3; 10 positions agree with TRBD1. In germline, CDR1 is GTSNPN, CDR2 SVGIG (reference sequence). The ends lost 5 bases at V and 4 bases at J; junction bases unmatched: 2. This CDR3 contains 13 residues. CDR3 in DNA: TGTGCCTGGGACAGGGGGCGAGGAAACACCATATATTTT. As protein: CAWDRGRGNTIYF.

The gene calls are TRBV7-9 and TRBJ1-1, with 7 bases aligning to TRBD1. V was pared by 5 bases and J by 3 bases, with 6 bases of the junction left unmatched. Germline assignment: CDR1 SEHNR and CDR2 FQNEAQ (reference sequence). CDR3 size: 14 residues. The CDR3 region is CASSLSTGYTEAFF. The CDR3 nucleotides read TGTGCCAGCAGCCTCTCGACAGGGTACACTGAAGCTTTCTTT.

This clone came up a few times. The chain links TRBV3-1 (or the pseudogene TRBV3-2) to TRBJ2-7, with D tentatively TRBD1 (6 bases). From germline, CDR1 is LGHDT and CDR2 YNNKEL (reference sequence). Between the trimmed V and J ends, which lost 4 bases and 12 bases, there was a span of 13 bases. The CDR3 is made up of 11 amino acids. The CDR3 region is CASSLGQKMYF. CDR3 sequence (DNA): TGTGCCAGCAGCCTCGGACAGAAAATGTACTTC.

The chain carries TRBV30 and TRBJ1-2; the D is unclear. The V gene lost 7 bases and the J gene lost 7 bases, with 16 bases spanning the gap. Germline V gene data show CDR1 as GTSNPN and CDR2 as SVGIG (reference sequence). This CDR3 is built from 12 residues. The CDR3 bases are TGTGCCTTTTCCGGGGAGTCAGGTGGCTACACCTTC. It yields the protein CAFSGESGGYTF.

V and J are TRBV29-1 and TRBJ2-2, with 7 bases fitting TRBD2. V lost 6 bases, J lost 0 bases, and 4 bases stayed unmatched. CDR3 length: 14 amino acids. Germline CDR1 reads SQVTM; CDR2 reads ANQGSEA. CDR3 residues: CSVGGVANTGELFF. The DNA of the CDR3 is TGCAGCGTGGGGGGGGTCGCGAACACCGGGGAGCTGTTTTTT.

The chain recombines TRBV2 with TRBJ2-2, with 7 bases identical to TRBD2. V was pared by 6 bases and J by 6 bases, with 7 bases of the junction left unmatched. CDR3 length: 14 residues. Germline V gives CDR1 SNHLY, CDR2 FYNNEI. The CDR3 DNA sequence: TGTGCCAGCAGGATTGGCGGGAGTTCCGGGGAGCTGTTTTTT. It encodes CASRIGGSSGELFF.

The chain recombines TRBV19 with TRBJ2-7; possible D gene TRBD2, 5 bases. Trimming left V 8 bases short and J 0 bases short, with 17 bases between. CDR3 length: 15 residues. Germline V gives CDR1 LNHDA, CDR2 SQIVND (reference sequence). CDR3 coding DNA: TGTGCCAGTGGTTTGAAAGGGAGTCCCTCCTACGAGCAGTACTTC. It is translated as CASGLKGSPSYEQYF.

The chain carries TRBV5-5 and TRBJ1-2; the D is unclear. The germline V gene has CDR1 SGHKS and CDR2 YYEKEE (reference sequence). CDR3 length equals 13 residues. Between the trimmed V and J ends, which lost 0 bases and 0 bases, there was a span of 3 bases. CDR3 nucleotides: TGTGCCAGCAGCTTGGCCACTAACTATGGCTACACCTTC. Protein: CASSLATNYGYTF.

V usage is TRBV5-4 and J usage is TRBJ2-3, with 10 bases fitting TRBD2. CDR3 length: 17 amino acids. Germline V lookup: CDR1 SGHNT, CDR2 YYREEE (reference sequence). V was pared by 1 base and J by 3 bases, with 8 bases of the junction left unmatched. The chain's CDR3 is CASSLRLAGAKTDTQYF. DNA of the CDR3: TGTGCCAGCAGCTTGAGGCTAGCGGGAGCTAAGACAGATACGCAGTATTTT.

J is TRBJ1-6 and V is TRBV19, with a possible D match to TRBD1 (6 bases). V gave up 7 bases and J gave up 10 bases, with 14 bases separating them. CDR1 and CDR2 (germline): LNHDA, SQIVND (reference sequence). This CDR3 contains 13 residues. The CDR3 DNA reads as TGTGCCAGTAACTCGGACAGAAGATCACCCCTCCACTTT. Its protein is CASNSDRRSPLHF.

Here the CDR3 DNA reads TGTGCCAGCAGTCTAAGGGGGCCTGAGAACACTGAAGCTTTCTTT. It encodes CASSLRGPENTEAFF. The chain carries TRBV6-5 and TRBJ1-1; 7 bases agree with TRBD1. In germline, CDR1 is MNHEY, CDR2 SVGAGI. V dropped 5 bases and J dropped 1; count of bases not matched to a gene: 7. The CDR3 runs to 15 residues.

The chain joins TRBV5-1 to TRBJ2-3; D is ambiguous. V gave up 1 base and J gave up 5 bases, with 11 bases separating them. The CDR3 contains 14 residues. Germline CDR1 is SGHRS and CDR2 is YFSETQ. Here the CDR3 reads CASSLYLSGDTQYF. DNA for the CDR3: TGCGCCAGCAGCTTGTACCTCTCGGGAGATACGCAGTATTTT.

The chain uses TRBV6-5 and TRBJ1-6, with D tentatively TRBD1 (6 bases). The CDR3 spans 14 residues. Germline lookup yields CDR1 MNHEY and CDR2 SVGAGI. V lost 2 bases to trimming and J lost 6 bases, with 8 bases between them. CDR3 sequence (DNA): TGTGCCAGCAGTTACGGGGGGGCTAATTCACCCCTCCACTTT. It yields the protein CASSYGGANSPLHF.

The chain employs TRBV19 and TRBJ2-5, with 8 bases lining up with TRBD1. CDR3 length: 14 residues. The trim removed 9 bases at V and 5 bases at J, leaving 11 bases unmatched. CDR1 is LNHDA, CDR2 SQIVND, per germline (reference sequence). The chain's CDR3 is CASHPGQDGETQYF. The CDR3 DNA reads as TGTGCCAGCCATCCGGGACAGGATGGTGAGACCCAGTACTTC.

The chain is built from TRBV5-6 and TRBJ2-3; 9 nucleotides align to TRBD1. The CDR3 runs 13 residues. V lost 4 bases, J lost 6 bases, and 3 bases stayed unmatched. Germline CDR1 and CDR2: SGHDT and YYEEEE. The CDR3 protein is CASSLDRGDTQYF. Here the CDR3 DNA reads TGTGCCAGCAGCCTGGACAGGGGTGATACGCAGTATTTT.